A single sample gave rise to the 2 T cell receptor beta chains below, sequenced in a study of shared clonotypes between healthy human individuals. Some clones are missing from TCRdb's copy, which holds only in-frame ones; the method was immunoSEQ multiplex PCR. Found here are roughly 1,100,000 clones, more than 60% of them singletons; the top ten hold approximately 1.5%. The sequenced sample was memory CD4+ T cells sorted from blood. The sample's subset: CD45RA-negative fraction. These receptor sequences come from a man aged 18-30 years in good health.

The rearrangement links TRBV7-8 to TRBJ1-2, with TRBD1 matching over 7 bases. V was pared by 8 bases and J by 7 bases, with 13 bases of the junction left unmatched. The germline V gene encodes CDR1 SGHVS and CDR2 FQNEAQ. The CDR3 loop spans 14 amino acids. The CDR3 reads CASSAAPGGSGYTF. The CDR3 region has the DNA TGTGCCAGCTCGGCGGCCCCAGGGGGTAGTGGCTACACCTTC.

This sequence joins TRBV19 and TRBJ1-4, with D possibly TRBD1 on 5 matching bases. The CDR3 extends over 15 amino acids. V lost 8 bases and J lost 2, with 15 bases in between. CDR1 and CDR2 (germline): LNHDA, SQIVND (reference sequence). CDR3 coding DNA: TGTGCCAGTTCGGGGGGTTTCACGACTAATGAAAAACTGTTTTTT. It specifies CASSGGFTTNEKLFF.